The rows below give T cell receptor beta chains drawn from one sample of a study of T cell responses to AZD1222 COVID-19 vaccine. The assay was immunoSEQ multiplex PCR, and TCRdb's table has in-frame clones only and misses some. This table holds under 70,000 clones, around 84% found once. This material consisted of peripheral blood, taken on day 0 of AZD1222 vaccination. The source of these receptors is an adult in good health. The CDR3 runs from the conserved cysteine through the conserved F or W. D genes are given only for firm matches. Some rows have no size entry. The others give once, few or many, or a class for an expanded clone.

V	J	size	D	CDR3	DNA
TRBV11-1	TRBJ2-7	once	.	CASSQDGHSYEQYF	TGTGCCAGCAGCCAGGACGGTCACTCCTACGAGCAGTACTTC
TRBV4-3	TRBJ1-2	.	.	CASSQESGRDYGYTF	TGCGCCAGCAGCCAAGAGTCTGGAAGGGACTATGGCTACACCTTC
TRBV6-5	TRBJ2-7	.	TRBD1	CASRTGGGNEQYF	TGTGCCAGCAGGACAGGGGGCGGGAACGAGCAGTACTTC
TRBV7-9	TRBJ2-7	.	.	CASSLPSYYEQYF	TGTGCCAGCAGCTTACCTAGTTACTACGAGCAGTACTTC
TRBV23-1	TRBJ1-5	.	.	CASSQPDRRGQPQHF	TGCGCCAGCAGTCAACCTGACAGGAGAGGTCAGCCCCAGCATTTT
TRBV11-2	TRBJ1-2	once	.	CASSLASVASYGYTF	TGTGCCAGCAGCTTAGCTTCGGTAGCTAGCTATGGCTACACCTTC
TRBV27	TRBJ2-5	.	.	CASRTGRETQYF	TGTGCCAGTAGGACCGGACGGGAGACCCAGTACTTC
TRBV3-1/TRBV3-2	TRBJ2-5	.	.	CASIKAGGRGETQYF	TGTGCCAGCATAAAGGCGGGTGGGCGCGGGGAGACCCAGTACTTC
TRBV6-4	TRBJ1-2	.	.	CASSPASSGYGYTF	TGTGCCAGCAGTCCCGCTTCAAGCGGCTATGGCTACACCTTC
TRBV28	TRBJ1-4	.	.	CASQWGTELNEKLFF	TGTGCCAGTCAGTGGGGGACGGAGCTTAATGAAAAACTGTTTTTT
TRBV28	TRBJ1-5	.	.	CASRADGYQPQHF	TGTGCCAGCAGGGCGGATGGCTATCAGCCCCAGCATTTT
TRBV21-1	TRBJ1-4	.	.	CASSSREGAGGATNEKLFF	TGTGCCAGCAGCTCCCGGGAAGGGGCAGGGGGTGCAACTAATGAAAAACTGTTTTTT
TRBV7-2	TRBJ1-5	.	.	CASSFQGNQPQHF	TGTGCCAGCAGCTTTCAAGGAAATCAGCCCCAGCATTTT
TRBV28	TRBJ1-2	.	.	CASSLALGGYGYTF	TGTGCCAGCAGTTTGGCCCTGGGGGGTTATGGCTACACCTTC
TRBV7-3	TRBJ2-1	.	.	CASSYGDPRYNEQFF	TGTGCCAGCAGCTATGGGGACCCCCGCTACAATGAGCAGTTCTTC
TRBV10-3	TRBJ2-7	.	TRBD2	CAISPPPSGGYEQYF	TGTGCCATCAGCCCCCCGCCTAGCGGGGGCTACGAGCAGTACTTC
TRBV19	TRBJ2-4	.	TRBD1	CASSIQGQGTKNIQYF	TGTGCCAGTAGTATTCAGGGACAGGGTACCAAAAACATTCAGTACTTC
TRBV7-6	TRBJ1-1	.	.	CASSLEGAVGYTEAFF	TGTGCCAGCAGCTTAGAGGGTGCCGTGGGGTATACTGAAGCTTTCTTT
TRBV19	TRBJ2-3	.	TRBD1	CASSIPGQGKNTQYF	TGTGCCAGTAGTATTCCGGGACAGGGCAAGAATACGCAGTATTTT
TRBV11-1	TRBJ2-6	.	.	CASSLWLHSGANVLTF	TGTGCCAGCAGCTTATGGCTTCACTCTGGGGCCAACGTCCTGACTTTC
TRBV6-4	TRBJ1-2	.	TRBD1	CASSEGTGAGYTF	TGTGCCAGCAGTGAGGGGACAGGGGCCGGCTACACCTTC
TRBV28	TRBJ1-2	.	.	CASRDYGYTF	TGTGCCAGCAGGGACTATGGCTACACCTTC
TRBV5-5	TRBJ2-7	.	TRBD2	CASREGLAALSYEQYF	TGTGCCAGCAGGGAGGGACTAGCGGCTTTATCCTACGAGCAGTACTTC
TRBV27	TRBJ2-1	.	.	CASSLSNQAHIYNEQFF	TGTGCCAGCAGTTTATCGAATCAGGCCCACATCTACAATGAGCAGTTCTTC
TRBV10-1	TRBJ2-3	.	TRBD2	CASRLAGGRSLADTQYF	TGCGCCAGCAGACTAGCGGGGGGGCGTAGTCTCGCAGATACGCAGTATTTT
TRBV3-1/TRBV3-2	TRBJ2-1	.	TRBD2	CASSQDGLAGGPHNEQFF	TGTGCCAGCAGCCAAGACGGGCTAGCGGGGGGGCCTCACAATGAGCAGTTCTTC
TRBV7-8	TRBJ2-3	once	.	CASSLDTLTRVGTDTQYF	TGTGCCAGCAGCTTAGATACCCTGACTAGGGTTGGCACAGATACGCAGTATTTT
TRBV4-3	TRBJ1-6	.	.	CASSQGVESPLHF	TGCGCCAGCAGCCAAGGTGTTGAGTCACCCCTCCACTTT
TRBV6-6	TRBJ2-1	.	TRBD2	CASLWGGGRSYNEQFF	TGTGCCAGCCTATGGGGGGGTGGGAGGTCGTACAATGAGCAGTTCTTC
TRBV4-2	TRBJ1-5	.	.	CASSQDTRDQPQHF	TGTGCCAGCAGCCAAGATACCCGGGATCAGCCCCAGCATTTT
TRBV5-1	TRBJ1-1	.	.	CASSLGGFDENTEAFF	TGCGCCAGCAGCTTGGGAGGGTTTGACGAGAACACTGAAGCTTTCTTT
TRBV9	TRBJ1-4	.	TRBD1	CASSPLPTGVIEKLFF	TGTGCCAGCAGCCCCCTTCCGACAGGGGTAATTGAAAAACTGTTTTTT
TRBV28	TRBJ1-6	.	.	CASSFEEINSPLHF	TGTGCCAGCAGTTTCGAGGAGATCAATTCACCCCTCCACTTT
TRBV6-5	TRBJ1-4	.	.	CASSFGGYREKLFF	TGTGCCAGCAGCTTCGGGGGATATAGGGAAAAACTGTTTTTT
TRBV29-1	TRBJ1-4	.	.	CSVQGRSEKLFF	TGCAGCGTTCAGGGAAGGAGTGAAAAACTGTTTTTT
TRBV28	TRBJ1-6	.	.	CASGRGGRSPLHF	TGTGCCTCCGGCCGGGGGGGACGATCACCCCTCCACTTT
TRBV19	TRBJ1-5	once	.	CASSMYGPSKNQPQHF	TGTGCCAGTAGTATGTATGGACCAAGCAAAAATCAGCCCCAGCATTTT
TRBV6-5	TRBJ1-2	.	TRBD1	CASSSPDRDYGYTF	TGTGCCAGCAGTTCGCCCGACAGGGACTATGGCTACACCTTC
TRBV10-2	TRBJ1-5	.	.	CASSESIRAQPQHF	TGCGCCAGCAGTGAGTCGATCAGAGCTCAGCCCCAGCATTTT
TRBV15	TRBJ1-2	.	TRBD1	CATRQGARYGYTF	TGTGCCACCAGACAGGGGGCAAGGTATGGCTACACCTTC
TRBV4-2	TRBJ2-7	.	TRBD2	CASSQDTAGGPQSHEQYF	TGTGCCAGCAGCCAAGATACAGCGGGAGGGCCACAGTCCCACGAGCAGTACTTC